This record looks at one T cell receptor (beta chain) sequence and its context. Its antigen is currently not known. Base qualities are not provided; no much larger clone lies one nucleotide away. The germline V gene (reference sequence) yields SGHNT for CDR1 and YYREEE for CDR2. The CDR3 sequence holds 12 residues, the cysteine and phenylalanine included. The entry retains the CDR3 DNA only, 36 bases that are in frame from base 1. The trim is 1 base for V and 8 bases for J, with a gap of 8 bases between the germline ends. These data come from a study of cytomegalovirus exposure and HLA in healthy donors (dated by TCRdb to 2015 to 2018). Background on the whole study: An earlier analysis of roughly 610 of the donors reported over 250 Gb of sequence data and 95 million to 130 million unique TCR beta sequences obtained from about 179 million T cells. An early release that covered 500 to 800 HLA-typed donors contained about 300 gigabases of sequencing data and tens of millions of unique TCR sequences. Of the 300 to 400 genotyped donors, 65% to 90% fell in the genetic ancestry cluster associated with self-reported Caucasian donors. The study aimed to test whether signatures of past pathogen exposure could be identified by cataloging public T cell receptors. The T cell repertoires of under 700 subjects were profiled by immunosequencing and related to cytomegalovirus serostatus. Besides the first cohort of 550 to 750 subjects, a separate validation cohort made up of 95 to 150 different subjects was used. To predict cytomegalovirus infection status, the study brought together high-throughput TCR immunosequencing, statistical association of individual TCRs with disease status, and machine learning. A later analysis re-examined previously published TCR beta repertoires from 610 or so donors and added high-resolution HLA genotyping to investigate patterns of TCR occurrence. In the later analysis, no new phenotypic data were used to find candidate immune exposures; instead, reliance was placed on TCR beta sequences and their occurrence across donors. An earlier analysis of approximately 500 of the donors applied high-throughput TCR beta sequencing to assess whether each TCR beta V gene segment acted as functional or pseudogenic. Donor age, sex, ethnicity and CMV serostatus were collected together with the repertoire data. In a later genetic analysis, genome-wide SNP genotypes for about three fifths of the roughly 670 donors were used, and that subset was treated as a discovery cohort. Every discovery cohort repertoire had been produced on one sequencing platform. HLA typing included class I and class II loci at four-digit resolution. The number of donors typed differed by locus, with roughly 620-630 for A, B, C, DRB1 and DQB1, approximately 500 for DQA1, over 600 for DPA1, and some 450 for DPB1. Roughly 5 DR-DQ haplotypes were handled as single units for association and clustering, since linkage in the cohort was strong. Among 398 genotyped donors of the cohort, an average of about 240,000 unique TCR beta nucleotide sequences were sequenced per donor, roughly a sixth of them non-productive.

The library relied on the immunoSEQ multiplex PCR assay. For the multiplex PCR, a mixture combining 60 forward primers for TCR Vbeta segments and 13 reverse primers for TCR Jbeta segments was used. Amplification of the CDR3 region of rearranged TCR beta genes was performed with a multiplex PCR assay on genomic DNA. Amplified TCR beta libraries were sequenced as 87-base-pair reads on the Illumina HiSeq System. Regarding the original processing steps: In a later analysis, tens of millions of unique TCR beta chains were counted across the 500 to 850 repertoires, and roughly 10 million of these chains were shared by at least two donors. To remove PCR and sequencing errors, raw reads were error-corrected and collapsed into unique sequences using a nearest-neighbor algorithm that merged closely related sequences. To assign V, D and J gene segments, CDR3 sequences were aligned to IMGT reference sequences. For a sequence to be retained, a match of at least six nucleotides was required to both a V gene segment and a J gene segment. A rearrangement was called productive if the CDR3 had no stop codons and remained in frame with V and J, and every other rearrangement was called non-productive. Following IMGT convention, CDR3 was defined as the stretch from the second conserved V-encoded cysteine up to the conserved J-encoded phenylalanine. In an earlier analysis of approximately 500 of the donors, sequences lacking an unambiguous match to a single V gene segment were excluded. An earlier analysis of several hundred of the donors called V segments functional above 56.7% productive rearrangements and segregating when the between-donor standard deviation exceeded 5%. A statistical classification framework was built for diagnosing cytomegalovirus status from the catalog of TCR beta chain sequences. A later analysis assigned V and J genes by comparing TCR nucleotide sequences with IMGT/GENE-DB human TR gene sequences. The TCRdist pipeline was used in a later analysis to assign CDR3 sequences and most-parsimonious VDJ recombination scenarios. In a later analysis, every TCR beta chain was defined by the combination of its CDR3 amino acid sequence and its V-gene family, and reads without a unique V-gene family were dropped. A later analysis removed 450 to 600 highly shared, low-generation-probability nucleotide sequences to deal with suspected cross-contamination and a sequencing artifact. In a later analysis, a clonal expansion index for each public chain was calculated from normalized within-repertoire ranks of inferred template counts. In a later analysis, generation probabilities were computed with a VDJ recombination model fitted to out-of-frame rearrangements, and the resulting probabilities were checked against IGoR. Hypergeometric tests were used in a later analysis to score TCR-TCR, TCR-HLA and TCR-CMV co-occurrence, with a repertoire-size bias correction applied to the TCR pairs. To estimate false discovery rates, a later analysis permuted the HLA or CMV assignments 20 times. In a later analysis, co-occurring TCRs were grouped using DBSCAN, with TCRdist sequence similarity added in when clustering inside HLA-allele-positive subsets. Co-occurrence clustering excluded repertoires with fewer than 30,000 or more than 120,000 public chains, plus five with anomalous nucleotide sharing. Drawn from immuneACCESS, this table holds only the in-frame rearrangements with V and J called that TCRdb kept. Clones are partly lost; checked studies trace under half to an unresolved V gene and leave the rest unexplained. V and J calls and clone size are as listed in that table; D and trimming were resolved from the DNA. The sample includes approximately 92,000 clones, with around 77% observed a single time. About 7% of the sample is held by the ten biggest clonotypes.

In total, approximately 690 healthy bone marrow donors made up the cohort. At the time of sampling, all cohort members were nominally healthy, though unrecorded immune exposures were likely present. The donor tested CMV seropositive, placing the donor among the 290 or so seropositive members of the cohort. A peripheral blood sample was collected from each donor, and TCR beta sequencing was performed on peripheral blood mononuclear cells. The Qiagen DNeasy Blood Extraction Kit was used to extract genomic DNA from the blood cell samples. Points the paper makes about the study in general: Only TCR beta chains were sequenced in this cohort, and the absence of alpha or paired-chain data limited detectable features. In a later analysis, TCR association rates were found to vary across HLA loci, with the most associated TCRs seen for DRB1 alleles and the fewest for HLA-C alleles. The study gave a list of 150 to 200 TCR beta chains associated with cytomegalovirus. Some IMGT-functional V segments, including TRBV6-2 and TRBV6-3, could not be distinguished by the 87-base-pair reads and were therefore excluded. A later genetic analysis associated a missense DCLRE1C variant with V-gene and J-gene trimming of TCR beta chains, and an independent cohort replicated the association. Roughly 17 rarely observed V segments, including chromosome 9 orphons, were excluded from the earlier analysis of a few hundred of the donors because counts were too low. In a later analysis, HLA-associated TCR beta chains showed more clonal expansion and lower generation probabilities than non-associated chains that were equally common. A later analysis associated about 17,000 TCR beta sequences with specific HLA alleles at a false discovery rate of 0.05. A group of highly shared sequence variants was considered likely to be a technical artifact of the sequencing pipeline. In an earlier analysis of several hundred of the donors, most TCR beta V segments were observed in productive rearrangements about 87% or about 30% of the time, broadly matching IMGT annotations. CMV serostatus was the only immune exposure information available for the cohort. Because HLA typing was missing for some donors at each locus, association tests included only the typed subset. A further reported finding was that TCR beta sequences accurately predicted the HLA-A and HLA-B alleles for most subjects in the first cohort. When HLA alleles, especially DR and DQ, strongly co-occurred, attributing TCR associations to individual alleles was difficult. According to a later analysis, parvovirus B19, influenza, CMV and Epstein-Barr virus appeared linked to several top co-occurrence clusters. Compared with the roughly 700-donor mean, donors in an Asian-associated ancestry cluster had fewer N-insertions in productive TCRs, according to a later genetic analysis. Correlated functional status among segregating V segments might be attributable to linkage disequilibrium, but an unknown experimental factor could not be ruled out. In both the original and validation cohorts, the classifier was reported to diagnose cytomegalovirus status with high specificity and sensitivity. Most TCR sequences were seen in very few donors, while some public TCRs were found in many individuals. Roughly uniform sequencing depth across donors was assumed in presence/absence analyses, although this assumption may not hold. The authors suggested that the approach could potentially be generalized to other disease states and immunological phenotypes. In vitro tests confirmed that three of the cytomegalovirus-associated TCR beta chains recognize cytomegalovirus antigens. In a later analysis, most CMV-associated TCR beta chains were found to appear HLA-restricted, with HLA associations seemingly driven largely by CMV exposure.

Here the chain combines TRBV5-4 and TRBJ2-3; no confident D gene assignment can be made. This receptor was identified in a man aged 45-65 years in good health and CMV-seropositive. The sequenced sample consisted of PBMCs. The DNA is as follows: TGTGCCAGCAGCTTGTGGGCCGGTACGCAGTATTTT. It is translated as CASSLWAGTQYF.